A selection of T cell receptor beta chains follows, all from one sample in a study of post-analysis software for immune sequencing data. From the PCR reads, TCRdb called clonotypes with MiXCR, one entry per CDR3 protein. The sample has 250,000 to 300,000 distinct CDR3 sequences, 30% to 45% seen once. Sequenced: blood. These receptors were taken from a girl aged 5-17 years with multiple sclerosis. Both conserved end residues are part of each CDR3. The D gene is left open where the match is weak. Some rows have no size entry. The others give once, few or many, or a class for an expanded clone.

v_call: TRBV10-3; d_call: .; cdr3_length: 13; j_call: TRBJ1-5; clone_size: .; cdr3_nt: TGTGCCATCAGTCCCTCAGGTAATCAGCCCCAGCATTTT; cdr3_aa: CAISPSGNQPQHF
v_call: TRBV24-1; d_call: .; cdr3_length: 15; j_call: TRBJ2-3; clone_size: .; cdr3_nt: TGTGCCACCTCCCCTGTCGGACGGCCCACGGATACGCAGTATTTT; cdr3_aa: CATSPVGRPTDTQYF
v_call: TRBV5-1; d_call: .; cdr3_length: 14; j_call: TRBJ2-6; clone_size: many; cdr3_nt: TGCGCCAGCAGCTTGGCCCCTGGGGCCAACGTCCTGACTTTC; cdr3_aa: CASSLAPGANVLTF
v_call: TRBV7-2; d_call: TRBD2; cdr3_length: 12; j_call: TRBJ2-1; clone_size: many; cdr3_nt: TGTGCCAGCAGCTCGACTAGCAATGAGCGGTTCTTC; cdr3_aa: CASSSTSNERFF
v_call: TRBV5-1; d_call: .; cdr3_length: 15; j_call: TRBJ2-5; clone_size: many; cdr3_nt: TGCGCCAGCAGCTTGGCCGGGCAGGGTAAAGAGACCCAGTACTTC; cdr3_aa: CASSLAGQGKETQYF
v_call: TRBV29-1; d_call: .; cdr3_length: 15; j_call: TRBJ2-1; clone_size: .; cdr3_nt: TGCAGCGTTGAAGTACGACTCCTACACGCCAATGAGCAGTTCTTC; cdr3_aa: CSVEVRLLHANEQFF
v_call: TRBV7-9; d_call: .; cdr3_length: 16; j_call: TRBJ1-4; clone_size: few; cdr3_nt: TGTGCCAGCAGCTCCCACTTTTGGGGCTCGAATGAAAAACTGTTTTTT; cdr3_aa: CASSSHFWGSNEKLFF
v_call: TRBV5-1; d_call: .; cdr3_length: 14; j_call: TRBJ1-1; clone_size: few; cdr3_nt: TGCGCCAGCTCCCTAGGGAAAGGGAGCACTGAAGCTTTCTTT; cdr3_aa: CASSLGKGSTEAFF
v_call: TRBV16; d_call: TRBD1; cdr3_length: 15; j_call: TRBJ2-3; clone_size: many; cdr3_nt: TGTGCCAGCAGCCCCCGGACAGGGGGCACAGATACGCAGTATTTT; cdr3_aa: CASSPRTGGTDTQYF
v_call: TRBV28; d_call: .; cdr3_length: 15; j_call: TRBJ1-1; clone_size: .; cdr3_nt: TGTGCCAGCAGCCTTACCGGGGGTTGGGGCACTGAAGCTTTCTTT; cdr3_aa: CASSLTGGWGTEAFF
v_call: TRBV5-1; d_call: .; cdr3_length: 14; j_call: TRBJ1-4; clone_size: many; cdr3_nt: TGCGCCAGCAGCTGGTACGAAGCGGACGAAAAACTGTTTTTT; cdr3_aa: CASSWYEADEKLFF
v_call: TRBV28; d_call: TRBD2; cdr3_length: 13; j_call: TRBJ2-1; clone_size: .; cdr3_nt: TGTGCCAGCAGTTTCTTGGCTAGCGGGGAGCAGTTCTTC; cdr3_aa: CASSFLASGEQFF
v_call: TRBV5-1; d_call: TRBD1; cdr3_length: 17; j_call: TRBJ2-5; clone_size: few; cdr3_nt: TGCGCCAGCAGCTTGGCTCTTCTCAGGACAGGTGAAGAGACCCAGTACTTC; cdr3_aa: CASSLALLRTGEETQYF
v_call: TRBV5-5; d_call: TRBD2; cdr3_length: 16; j_call: TRBJ2-5; clone_size: many; cdr3_nt: TGTGCCAGCAGCTTGGTAGCAGCGGGGGGGCAAGAGACCCAGTACTTC; cdr3_aa: CASSLVAAGGQETQYF
v_call: TRBV12-3/TRBV12-4; d_call: .; cdr3_length: 15; j_call: TRBJ1-6; clone_size: many; cdr3_nt: TGTGCCAGCAGTTGGAGCGACAGGCGGAATTCACCCCTCCACTTT; cdr3_aa: CASSWSDRRNSPLHF
v_call: TRBV5-1; d_call: .; cdr3_length: 14; j_call: TRBJ1-2; clone_size: .; cdr3_nt: TGCGCCAGCAGCTTGGACGGCCCTGAAGCTGGCTACACCTTC; cdr3_aa: CASSLDGPEAGYTF
v_call: TRBV29-1; d_call: .; cdr3_length: 13; j_call: TRBJ2-1; clone_size: .; cdr3_nt: TGCAGCGCAAGGGTTACCGGGCGTAATGAGCAGTTCTTC; cdr3_aa: CSARVTGRNEQFF
v_call: TRBV29-1; d_call: .; cdr3_length: 12; j_call: TRBJ2-7; clone_size: .; cdr3_nt: TGCAGCGTCGGAGGGACAGTATACGAGCAGTACTTC; cdr3_aa: CSVGGTVYEQYF
v_call: TRBV10-3; d_call: TRBD2; cdr3_length: 19; j_call: TRBJ2-1; clone_size: .; cdr3_nt: TGTGCCATCAGGGGGACTAGCGGGGGATTCTCCCTGGATAGCGATGAGCAGTTCTTC; cdr3_aa: CAIRGTSGGFSLDSDEQFF
v_call: TRBV18; d_call: .; cdr3_length: 12; j_call: TRBJ2-5; clone_size: .; cdr3_nt: TGTGCCAGCCCACTCGGCAGGGAGACCCAGTACTTC; cdr3_aa: CASPLGRETQYF
v_call: TRBV20-1; d_call: TRBD2; cdr3_length: 16; j_call: TRBJ2-7; clone_size: .; cdr3_nt: TGCAGTGCTAGAGATGCTGTAAGACTAGCGGGAGCCGAGCAGTACTTC; cdr3_aa: CSARDAVRLAGAEQYF
v_call: TRBV20-1; d_call: TRBD1; cdr3_length: 14; j_call: TRBJ2-7; clone_size: .; cdr3_nt: TGCAGTGCTCCTCCTGGGGGACAGTCCTACGAGCAGTACTTC; cdr3_aa: CSAPPGGQSYEQYF
v_call: TRBV6-1; d_call: .; cdr3_length: 15; j_call: TRBJ2-1; clone_size: .; cdr3_nt: TGTGCCAGCAGAGTCGGGGCAGGGGCCTACAATGAGCAGTTCTTC; cdr3_aa: CASRVGAGAYNEQFF
v_call: TRBV29-1; d_call: .; cdr3_length: 11; j_call: TRBJ2-1; clone_size: .; cdr3_nt: TGCAGCGTCCGACAGATCGATGAGCAGTTCTTC; cdr3_aa: CSVRQIDEQFF
v_call: TRBV5-1; d_call: TRBD1; cdr3_length: 15; j_call: TRBJ2-7; clone_size: many; cdr3_nt: TGCGCCAGCAGCTGGGGGGACAGGCTCTCCTACGAGCAGTACTTC; cdr3_aa: CASSWGDRLSYEQYF
v_call: TRBV7-2; d_call: .; cdr3_length: 16; j_call: TRBJ1-5; clone_size: .; cdr3_nt: TGTGCCAGCAGCTTGTTTGGATCGGGAGGTAATCAGCCCCAGCATTTT; cdr3_aa: CASSLFGSGGNQPQHF
v_call: TRBV5-1; d_call: .; cdr3_length: 13; j_call: TRBJ1-1; clone_size: many; cdr3_nt: TGCGCCAGCAGTCGAGCCGGGACGCCTGAAGCTTTCTTT; cdr3_aa: CASSRAGTPEAFF
v_call: TRBV2; d_call: .; cdr3_length: 12; j_call: TRBJ1-4; clone_size: once; cdr3_nt: TGTGCCAGCGGCGGGACACCAGAAAAACTGTTTTTT; cdr3_aa: CASGGTPEKLFF
v_call: TRBV7-3; d_call: TRBD1; cdr3_length: 14; j_call: TRBJ1-6; clone_size: few; cdr3_nt: TGTGCCAGCAGCTCGACAGGGGTGGCTTCACCCCTCCACTTT; cdr3_aa: CASSSTGVASPLHF
v_call: TRBV20-1; d_call: TRBD2; cdr3_length: 17; j_call: TRBJ2-1; clone_size: few; cdr3_nt: TGCAGTGCTAGCGTTTTGGGCTTAGCGGGGGGCCCCAATGAGCAGTTCTTC; cdr3_aa: CSASVLGLAGGPNEQFF
v_call: TRBV27; d_call: TRBD2; cdr3_length: 19; j_call: TRBJ2-1; clone_size: once; cdr3_nt: TGTGCCAGCAGTCCTGTGGGACTAGCGGGAGGGGGCTCCTACAATGAGCAGTTCTTC; cdr3_aa: CASSPVGLAGGGSYNEQFF
v_call: TRBV6-1; d_call: .; cdr3_length: 17; j_call: TRBJ2-7; clone_size: few; cdr3_nt: TGTGCCAGCAGTGGACGTCTGATTGGACAGAGATACAATGAGCAGTACTTC; cdr3_aa: CASSGRLIGQRYNEQYF
v_call: TRBV5-6; d_call: .; cdr3_length: 15; j_call: TRBJ2-7; clone_size: .; cdr3_nt: TGTGCCAGCATCTCTAGGAGGGGCGGCTCCTACGAGCAGTACTTC; cdr3_aa: CASISRRGGSYEQYF
v_call: TRBV4-1; d_call: .; cdr3_length: 14; j_call: TRBJ2-1; clone_size: many; cdr3_nt: TGCGCCAGCAGCCAAGAGTCAGGTCCCGGTGAGCAGTTCTTC; cdr3_aa: CASSQESGPGEQFF
v_call: TRBV6-5; d_call: TRBD1; cdr3_length: 16; j_call: TRBJ1-6; clone_size: many; cdr3_nt: TGTGCCAGCAGTTACTCCCGGGACAGGGGAGGTTCACCCCTCCACTTT; cdr3_aa: CASSYSRDRGGSPLHF
v_call: TRBV27; d_call: .; cdr3_length: 13; j_call: TRBJ1-1; clone_size: many; cdr3_nt: TGTGCCAGCAATCGACCGGGGAACACTGAAGCTTTCTTT; cdr3_aa: CASNRPGNTEAFF
v_call: TRBV5-1; d_call: TRBD1; cdr3_length: 15; j_call: TRBJ2-1; clone_size: many; cdr3_nt: TGCGCCAGCAGCTTTGGGACAGGGCAAGGCAATGAGCAGTTCTTC; cdr3_aa: CASSFGTGQGNEQFF
v_call: TRBV5-1; d_call: TRBD1; cdr3_length: 15; j_call: TRBJ2-5; clone_size: medium-sized; cdr3_nt: TGCGCCAGCAGCTTGGCCGGGACAGAGAAAGAGACCCAGTACTTC; cdr3_aa: CASSLAGTEKETQYF
v_call: TRBV4-1; d_call: .; cdr3_length: 16; j_call: TRBJ2-2; clone_size: .; cdr3_nt: TGCGCCAGCAGCCAAGTTCCTAGCTTCGGCACCGGGGAGCTGTTTTTT; cdr3_aa: CASSQVPSFGTGELFF
v_call: TRBV20-1; d_call: .; cdr3_length: 14; j_call: TRBJ2-3; clone_size: many; cdr3_nt: TGCAGTGCTAGCCCACCGGTCCAGGGAGATACGCAGTATTTT; cdr3_aa: CSASPPVQGDTQYF
v_call: TRBV28; d_call: .; cdr3_length: 13; j_call: TRBJ1-2; clone_size: many; cdr3_nt: TGTGCCAGTTTAAAGACAGCTGTCTATGGCTACACCTTC; cdr3_aa: CASLKTAVYGYTF
v_call: TRBV12-3/TRBV12-4; d_call: .; cdr3_length: 13; j_call: TRBJ2-7; clone_size: few; cdr3_nt: TGTGCCAGCAGTGGCCCCCGGGACTACGAGCAGTACTTC; cdr3_aa: CASSGPRDYEQYF
v_call: TRBV6-1; d_call: TRBD1; cdr3_length: 14; j_call: TRBJ2-7; clone_size: many; cdr3_nt: TGTGCCAGCAGTGAAGGGGACAGCTCCTACGAGCAGTACTTC; cdr3_aa: CASSEGDSSYEQYF
v_call: TRBV27; d_call: .; cdr3_length: 14; j_call: TRBJ2-5; clone_size: .; cdr3_nt: TGTGCCAGCAGTTTTGGCGAAGCTGGAGAGACCCAGTACTTC; cdr3_aa: CASSFGEAGETQYF
v_call: TRBV7-2; d_call: TRBD1; cdr3_length: 16; j_call: TRBJ2-1; clone_size: .; cdr3_nt: TGTGCCAGCAGCCCTGAAGGTGACAGGGCCTACAATGAGCAGTTCTTC; cdr3_aa: CASSPEGDRAYNEQFF
v_call: TRBV6-1; d_call: TRBD2; cdr3_length: 17; j_call: TRBJ2-1; clone_size: .; cdr3_nt: TGTGCCAGCAGTCCGGGGTTCAAGCGGGGCCCCCGGAATGAGCAGTTCTTC; cdr3_aa: CASSPGFKRGPRNEQFF
v_call: TRBV20-1; d_call: .; cdr3_length: 14; j_call: TRBJ2-1; clone_size: .; cdr3_nt: TGCAGTGCTAGAGGCCCCCGGGGGGCCAATGAGCAGTTCTTC; cdr3_aa: CSARGPRGANEQFF
v_call: TRBV10-3; d_call: TRBD2; cdr3_length: 16; j_call: TRBJ2-5; clone_size: .; cdr3_nt: TGTGCCACCGGGGAGAGGACTAGCGGAACGGGAGAGACCCAGTACTTC; cdr3_aa: CATGERTSGTGETQYF
v_call: TRBV7-9; d_call: .; cdr3_length: 12; j_call: TRBJ2-7; clone_size: many; cdr3_nt: TGTGCTAGCAGCTTTAGCGGCTACGAGCAGTACTTC; cdr3_aa: CASSFSGYEQYF
v_call: TRBV20-1; d_call: TRBD2; cdr3_length: 14; j_call: TRBJ2-1; clone_size: .; cdr3_nt: TGCAGTGCTATTCTCCGGGACTACCCAAATGAGCAGTTCTTC; cdr3_aa: CSAILRDYPNEQFF